Following are 24 T cell receptor beta chains from one sample sequenced in a study of T cell responses to AZD1222 COVID-19 vaccine. Assay: immunoSEQ multiplex PCR; the TCRdb copy retains only in-frame clones and omits some. The repertoire includes 150,000 to 180,000 clones, about nine tenths of them detected once, and over 6% sits in the top ten. The source material was peripheral blood, sampled after recovery from COVID-19. All receptors derive from an adult who had recovered from COVID-19.

This sequence joins TRBV4-3 and TRBJ2-7; a possible D gene is TRBD2 (7 bases). The ends were cut back, 0 bases at V and 7 bases at J, with 16 bases in the middle. This CDR3 spans 15 amino acids. Per the germline V gene, CDR1 is LGHNA and CDR2 is YSLEER. CDR3 nucleotide sequence: TGCGCCAGCAGCCAAGATTACATGGGGGGGCGAGAGCAGTACTTC. Translating it yields CASSQDYMGGREQYF.

The J gene is TRBJ1-5, the V gene TRBV2; 7 bases agree with TRBD1. CDR1 is SNHLY, CDR2 FYNNEI, per germline. Germline trimming cut 6 bases from V and 11 bases from J; bases unmatched to any gene: 4. The CDR3 length is 11 residues. The CDR3 coding sequence is TGTGCCAGCAGCGTTACAGGGGCCCAGCATTTT. Its translation: CASSVTGAQHF. The variable domain in full, with the rest retrieved from reference TRBV2 and TRBJ1-5, is EPEVTQTPSHQVTQMGQEVILRCVPISNHLYFYWYRQILGQKVEFLVSFYNNEISEKSEIFDDQFSVERPDGSNFTLKIRSTKLEDSAMYFCASSVTGAQHFGDGTRLSIL.

This clone turned up a few times. The V gene is TRBV7-9, the J gene TRBJ2-7; 8 bases map to TRBD2. Germline CDR1 SEHNR, CDR2 FQNEAQ (reference sequence). Germline trimming cut 6 bases from V and 4 bases from J; bases unmatched to any gene: 23. The CDR3 consists of 19 residues. CDR3: CASSYGIRGGRSKWYEQYF. The CDR3 nucleotides read TGTGCCAGCAGTTATGGGATACGGGGCGGGAGGAGTAAATGGTACGAGCAGTACTTC.

The chain carries TRBV14 and TRBJ2-3; D call uncertain. This CDR3 comprises 13 residues. CDR1 and CDR2 from the germline V gene are SGHDN and FVKESK. V was trimmed by 1 base and J by 6 bases, leaving 8 bases between them. This chain's CDR3 is CASSQAGADTQYF. The CDR3 bases are TGTGCCAGCAGCCAAGCAGGTGCGGATACGCAGTATTTT. Complete variable domain (other parts from reference TRBV14 and TRBJ2-3): EAGVTQFPSHSVIEKGQTVTLRCDPISGHDNLYWYRRVMGKEIKFLLHFVKESKQDESGMPNNRFLAERTGGTYSTLKVQPAELEDSGVYFCASSQAGADTQYFGPGTRLTVL.

J is TRBJ1-1 and V is TRBV11-2; D ambiguous. The CDR3 extends over 15 amino acids. V was trimmed by 1 base and J by 0 bases, leaving 9 bases between them. Germline CDR1 SGHAT, CDR2 FQNNGV. The CDR3 sequence: CASSLGLRMNTEAFF. Here the CDR3 DNA reads TGTGCCAGCAGCTTAGGGTTGCGGATGAACACTGAAGCTTTCTTT.

This chain joins TRBV10-3 and TRBJ2-2, with 11 positions matching TRBD1. The germline V gene encodes CDR1 ENHRY and CDR2 SYGVKD. Losses at the gene ends were 3 bases for V and 6 bases for J; bases not matched to a gene: 3. This CDR3 has 15 amino acids. Written as DNA, the CDR3 is TGTGCCATCAGTGATGGGACAGGGGGGTCCGGGGAGCTGTTTTTT. It codes for CAISDGTGGSGELFF.

The chain couples TRBV5-4 to TRBJ2-3; D tentatively reads TRBD1 or TRBD2 (5 bases each). The length of the CDR3 is 15 residues. V was clipped by 4 bases and J by 2 bases, with 14 bases between them. CDR1 and CDR2 from the germline V gene are SGHNT and YYREEE (reference sequence). CDR3 protein: CASSPGTNPTDTQYF. The CDR3 bases are TGTGCCAGCAGCCCCGGGACCAACCCCACAGATACGCAGTATTTT. The full variable domain, with the rest looked up from reference TRBV5-4 and TRBJ2-3, is ETGVTQSPTHLIKTRGQQVTLRCSSQSGHNTVSWYQQALGQGPQFIFQYYREEENGRGNFPPRFSGLQFPNYSSELNVNALELDDSALYLCASSPGTNPTDTQYFGPGTRLTVL.

The gene calls are TRBV27 and TRBJ1-6; TRBD1 is a possible D gene (5 bases). Germline assignment: CDR1 MNHEY and CDR2 SMNVEV (reference sequence). This CDR3 spans 15 amino acids. V was clipped by 0 bases and J by 7 bases, with 10 bases between them. The CDR3 sequence: CASSLSPGNNSPLHF. The DNA of the CDR3 is TGTGCCAGCAGTTTATCGCCAGGGAACAATTCACCCCTCCACTTT.

The rearrangement joins TRBV10-3 to TRBJ2-5; tentatively, D is TRBD1 (7 bases). Trimming took 5 bases from V and 3 from J, leaving 13 bases between them. The CDR3 consists of 14 residues. Germline loops: CDR1 ENHRY, CDR2 SYGVKD. For the CDR3, the DNA is TGTGCCATCAGTAATCAGGGGGGCGAAGAGACCCAGTACTTC. Its protein product is CAISNQGGEETQYF.

This chain uses TRBV12-5 with TRBJ2-6; weak D call: TRBD1 (6 bases). The CDR3 length is 14 residues. The V end was cut by 4 bases, the J end by 2 bases, with 6 bases between. Germline V gives CDR1 LGHNT, CDR2 FRNRAP. As DNA, the CDR3 is TGTGCTAGTGGTTGGACAGCTGGGGCCAACGTCCTGACTTTC. Amino acids: CASGWTAGANVLTF.

This clone was seen just once. The J gene is TRBJ2-1, the V gene TRBV11-3; 11 positions agree with TRBD1. Germline loops: CDR1 SGHNT, CDR2 YENEEA. The CDR3 is made up of 15 amino acids. J gave up 4 bases and V 4 bases, and 3 bases lay outside the gene matches. The CDR3 region is CASSSGTGGYNEQFF. The CDR3 DNA reads as TGTGCCAGCAGCTCGGGGACAGGGGGTTACAATGAGCAGTTCTTC. Combining the CDR3 with reference TRBV11-3 and TRBJ2-1 gives the whole variable domain EAGVVQSPRYKIIEKKQPVAFWCNPISGHNTLYWYLQNLGQGPELLIRYENEEAVDDSQLPKDRFSAERLKGVDSTLKIQPAELGDSAVYLCASSSGTGGYNEQFFGPGTRLTVL.

The rearrangement links TRBV5-1 to TRBJ1-6, with 8 bases identical to TRBD1. V trimming: 3 bases; J trimming: 8 bases; junction bases outside the gene matches: 4. CDR1 and CDR2 from the germline V gene are SGHRS and YFSETQ. CDR3 length: 14 residues. The CDR3 region is CASSSDRDHSPLHF. CDR3 DNA sequence: TGCGCCAGCAGCTCGGACAGGGATCATTCACCCCTCCACTTT.

In this sample, this clone turned up a few times. This rearrangement joins TRBV4-1 to TRBJ2-5, with 8 positions matching TRBD2. V was pared by 0 bases and J by 5 bases, with 11 bases of the junction left unmatched. This CDR3 spans 17 amino acids. Germline V gene data show CDR1 as MGHRA and CDR2 as YSYEKL. The CDR3 DNA follows: TGCGCCAGCAGCCAAGAGACCGTAGCGGGGCCTCGGGAGACCCAGTACTTC. This translates into CASSQETVAGPRETQYF.

This clone was recorded once. The chain has TRBV4-2 and TRBJ1-2; D may be TRBD1 (5 bases). Trimming stripped 2 bases from V and 8 bases from J, with 15 bases between. Germline loops: CDR1 LGHNA, CDR2 YNFKEQ. The length of the CDR3 is 14 residues. This chain's CDR3 is CASSQPRGGQGYTF. The CDR3 region has the DNA TGTGCCAGCAGCCAACCCCGGGGGGGTCAAGGCTACACCTTC.

The CDR3 DNA follows: TGTGCCAGCAGTGTGTCTGGCCTCCGTGAGGGCTACACCTTC. This encodes CASSVSGLREGYTF. The genes are TRBV2 and TRBJ1-2; unclear D gene. The CDR3 runs 14 residues. Deletions cut 4 bases from V and 8 bases from J, with 17 bases between. From germline, CDR1 is SNHLY and CDR2 FYNNEI.

The CDR3 nucleotides are TGCGCCAGCAGCTTGGCTCCGTTACGAGCCTACGAGCAGTACTTC. It translates to CASSLAPLRAYEQYF. The V gene is TRBV5-1, the J gene TRBJ2-7; D call uncertain. Germline assignment: CDR1 SGHRS and CDR2 YFSETQ. CDR3 length: 15 residues. Trimming stripped 0 bases from V and 2 bases from J, with 12 bases between. The variable domain in full, completed from reference TRBV5-1 and TRBJ2-7, reads KAGVTQTPRYLIKTRGQQVTLSCSPISGHRSVSWYQQTPGQGLQFLFEYFSETQRNKGNFPGRFSGRQFSNSRSEMNVSTLELGDSALYLCASSLAPLRAYEQYFGPGTRLTVT.

This clone was counted a single time. V usage is TRBV5-4 and J usage is TRBJ2-3; D not certain. The CDR3 spans 13 residues. CDR1 is SGHNT, CDR2 YYREEE, per germline (reference sequence). V dropped 1 base and J dropped 2 bases, with 5 bases sitting between them. The CDR3 nucleotides read TGTGCCAGCAGCTTGAGCTACACAGATACGCAGTATTTT. This gives the protein CASSLSYTDTQYF.

The chain joins TRBV11-2 to TRBJ2-7; D remains unclear. Germline V gene sequence: CDR1 SGHAT, CDR2 FQNNGV. This CDR3 is built from 12 residues. V lost 1 base to trimming and J lost 10 bases, with 11 bases between them. The CDR3 reads CASSLVPLLQYF. The DNA for the CDR3 is TGTGCCAGCAGCTTAGTCCCCCTCTTACAGTACTTC.

The chain carries TRBV7-9 and TRBJ2-7; no definite D call. Trimming left V 3 bases short and J 2 bases short, with 20 bases between. CDR1 is SEHNR, CDR2 FQNEAQ, per germline (reference sequence). The CDR3 is 17 residues long. The DNA of the CDR3 is TGTGCCAGCAGCTTCCACCCGGGCAAGAACCCCACCTACGAGCAGTACTTC. Its protein product is CASSFHPGKNPTYEQYF.

V is TRBV27 and J is TRBJ1-5, with D possibly matching TRBD1 (6 bases). V lost 4 bases, J lost 3 bases, and 13 bases lay in between. The CDR3 sequence is 15 residues long. Germline CDR1 reads MNHEY; CDR2 reads SMNVEV (reference sequence). For the CDR3, the DNA is TGTGCCAGCAGTTCCATTTCAGGGGACAATCAGCCCCAGCATTTT. Translation: CASSSISGDNQPQHF.

The chain joins TRBV5-1 to TRBJ1-4; TRBD1 agrees at 10 bases. The CDR3 extends over 16 amino acids. Germline V gives CDR1 SGHRS, CDR2 YFSETQ. Trimming at V came to 0 bases and at J to 3 bases, leaving 2 bases not matched to a gene. In nucleotides, the CDR3 is TGCGCCAGCAGCTTGGTAGGGACAGGGGCTAATGAAAAACTGTTTTTT. Its translation: CASSLVGTGANEKLFF.

CDR3 nucleotides: TGTGCCAGCAGTTCCACGGAGCGGGAGGGCCACTACAATGAGCAGTTCTTC. Its protein is CASSSTEREGHYNEQFF. This chain links TRBV28 with TRBJ2-1, with 10 positions matching TRBD2. The J segment lost 3 bases and the V segment lost 4 bases, leaving 9 bases of the junction unmatched. The length of the CDR3 is 17 residues. Germline values: CDR1 MDHEN, CDR2 SYDVKM.

V usage is TRBV7-8 and J usage is TRBJ1-6; D is ambiguous. Trimming removed 5 bases at V and 0 bases at J, with 11 bases between. The CDR3 is 16 amino acids. CDR1 is SGHVS and CDR2 is FQNEAQ in the germline V gene. Here the CDR3 reads CASSGGRSSYNSPLHF. For the CDR3, the DNA is TGTGCCAGCAGCGGCGGACGCAGCTCCTATAATTCACCCCTCCACTTT. Drawing the rest from reference TRBV7-8 and TRBJ1-6, the complete variable domain is GAGVSQSPRYKVAKRGQDVALRCDPISGHVSLFWYQQALGQGPEFLTYFQNEAQLDKSGLPSDRFFAERPEGSVSTLKIQRTQQEDSAVYLCASSGGRSSYNSPLHFGNGTRLTVT.

This clone was counted only a few times. The chain's CDR3 is CASSLRQSTEAFF. The CDR3 nucleotides read TGCGCCAGCAGCTTGCGGCAGAGCACTGAAGCTTTCTTT. This chain connects TRBV5-1 to TRBJ1-1; D is uncertain. The V end lost 1 base, the J end lost 4 bases, and 8 bases lay between the germline ends. The CDR3 totals 13 residues. The germline CDR1 and CDR2 sequences are SGHRS and YFSETQ.